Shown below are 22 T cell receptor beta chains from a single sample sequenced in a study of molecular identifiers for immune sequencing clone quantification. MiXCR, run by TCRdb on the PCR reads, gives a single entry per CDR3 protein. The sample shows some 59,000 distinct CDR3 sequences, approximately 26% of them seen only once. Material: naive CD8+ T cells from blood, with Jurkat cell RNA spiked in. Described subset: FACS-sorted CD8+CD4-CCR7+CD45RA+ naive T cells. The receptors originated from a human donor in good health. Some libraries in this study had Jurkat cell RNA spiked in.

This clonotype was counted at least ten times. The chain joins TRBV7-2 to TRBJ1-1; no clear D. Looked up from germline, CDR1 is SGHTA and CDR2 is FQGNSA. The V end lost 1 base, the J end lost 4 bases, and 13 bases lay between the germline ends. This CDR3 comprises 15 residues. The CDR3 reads CASSLDAAMVTEAFF. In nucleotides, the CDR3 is TGTGCCAGCAGCTTAGATGCGGCCATGGTCACTGAAGCTTTCTTT.

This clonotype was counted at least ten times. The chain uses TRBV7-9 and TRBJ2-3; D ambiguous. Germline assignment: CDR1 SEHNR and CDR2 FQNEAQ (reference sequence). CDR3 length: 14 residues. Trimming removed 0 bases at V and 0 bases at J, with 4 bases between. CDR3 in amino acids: CASSLAGSTDTQYF. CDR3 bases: TGTGCCAGCAGCTTAGCAGGGAGCACAGATACGCAGTATTTT.

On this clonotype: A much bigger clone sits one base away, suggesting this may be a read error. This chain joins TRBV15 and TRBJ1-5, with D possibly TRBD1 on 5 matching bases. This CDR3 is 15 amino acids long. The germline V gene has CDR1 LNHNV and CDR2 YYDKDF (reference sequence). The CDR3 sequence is CAASRERGSNQPQHF. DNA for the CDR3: TGTGCCGCCAGCAGAGAACGGGGCAGCAATCAGCCCCAGCATTTT.

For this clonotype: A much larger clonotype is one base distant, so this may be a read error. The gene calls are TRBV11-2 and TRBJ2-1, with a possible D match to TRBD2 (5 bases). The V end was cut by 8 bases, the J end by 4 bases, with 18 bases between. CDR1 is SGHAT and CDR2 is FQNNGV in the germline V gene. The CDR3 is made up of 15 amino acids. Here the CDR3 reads CASCPSSEGYNEQFF. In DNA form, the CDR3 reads TGTGCCAGCTGCCCTAGCTCGGAAGGGTACAATGAGCAGTTCTTC.

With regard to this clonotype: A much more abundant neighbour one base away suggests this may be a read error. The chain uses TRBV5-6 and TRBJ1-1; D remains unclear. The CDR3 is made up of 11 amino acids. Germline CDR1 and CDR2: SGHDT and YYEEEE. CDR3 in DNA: TGTGCCAGCAGCTTGGGAGGCCCCGAGACCTTT. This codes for CASSLGGPETF.

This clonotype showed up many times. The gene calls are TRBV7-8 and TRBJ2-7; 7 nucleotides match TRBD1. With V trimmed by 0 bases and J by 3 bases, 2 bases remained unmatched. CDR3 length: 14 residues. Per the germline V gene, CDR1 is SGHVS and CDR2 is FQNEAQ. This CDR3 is CASSLAGTDYEQYF. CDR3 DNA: TGTGCCAGCAGCTTAGCAGGGACAGACTACGAGCAGTACTTC.

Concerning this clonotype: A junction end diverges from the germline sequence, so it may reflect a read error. This CDR3 reads CASSSVYEQHF. CDR3 in DNA: TGTGCCAGCAGTTCCGTCTACGAGCAGCACTTC. The V gene is TRBV12-3 or TRBV12-4, the J gene TRBJ2-7; D unclear. The CDR3 runs to 11 residues.

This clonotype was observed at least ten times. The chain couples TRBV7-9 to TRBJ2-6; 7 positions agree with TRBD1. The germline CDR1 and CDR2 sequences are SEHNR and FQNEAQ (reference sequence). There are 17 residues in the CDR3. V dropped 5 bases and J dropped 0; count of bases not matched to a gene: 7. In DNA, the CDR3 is TGTGCCAGCAGCCCCGGGACAGCGTTCTCTGGGGCCAACGTCCTGACTTTC. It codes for CASSPGTAFSGANVLTF.

CDR3 region: CAEGDRETYEQYF. The CDR3 DNA reads TGTGCCGAAGGTGACAGAGAAACCTACGAGCAGTACTTC. This sequence joins TRBV30 and TRBJ2-7; a possible D gene is TRBD1 (5 bases). Trimming removed 8 bases at V and 2 bases at J, with 16 bases between. Germline CDR1 reads GTSNPN; CDR2 reads SVGIG (reference sequence). CDR3 length equals 13 residues. Filled out from reference TRBV30 and TRBJ2-7, the complete variable domain reads SQTIHQWPATLVQPVGSPLSLECTVEGTSNPNLYWYRQAAGRGLQLLFYSVGIGQISSEVPQNLSASRPQDRQFILSSKKLLLSDSGFYLCAEGDRETYEQYFGPGTRLTVT.

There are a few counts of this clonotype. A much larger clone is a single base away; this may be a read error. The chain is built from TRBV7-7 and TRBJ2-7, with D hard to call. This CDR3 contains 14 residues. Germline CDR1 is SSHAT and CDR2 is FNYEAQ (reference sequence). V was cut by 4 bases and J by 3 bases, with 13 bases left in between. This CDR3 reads CASSSGHGNYEQYF. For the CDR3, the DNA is TGTGCCAGCAGCTCCGGCCACGGAAACTACGAGCAGTACTTC.

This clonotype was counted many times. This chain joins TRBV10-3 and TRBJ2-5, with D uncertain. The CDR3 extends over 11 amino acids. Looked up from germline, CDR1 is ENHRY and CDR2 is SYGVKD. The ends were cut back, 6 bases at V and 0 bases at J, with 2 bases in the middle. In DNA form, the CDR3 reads TGTGCCATCAGGGACCAAGAGACCCAGTACTTC. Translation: CAIRDQETQYF.

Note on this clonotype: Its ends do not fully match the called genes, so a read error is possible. CDR3 sequence: CSARGYPAAPPSTDTQSF. The CDR3 nucleotides are TGCAGTGCCCGAGGATATCCAGCGGCCCCCCCCAGCACAGATACGCAGTCCTTT. This chain links TRBV20-1 with TRBJ2-3, with D possibly matching TRBD2 (5 bases). In germline, CDR1 is DFQATT, CDR2 SNEGSKA (reference sequence). This CDR3 has 18 amino acids.

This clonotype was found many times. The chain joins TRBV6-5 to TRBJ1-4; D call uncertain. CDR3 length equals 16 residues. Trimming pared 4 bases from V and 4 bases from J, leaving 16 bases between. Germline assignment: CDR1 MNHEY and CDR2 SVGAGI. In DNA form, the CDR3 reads TGTGCCAGCAGTTTAATTCTTGGGTCGGGTAATGAAAAACTGTTTTTT. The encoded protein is CASSLILGSGNEKLFF.

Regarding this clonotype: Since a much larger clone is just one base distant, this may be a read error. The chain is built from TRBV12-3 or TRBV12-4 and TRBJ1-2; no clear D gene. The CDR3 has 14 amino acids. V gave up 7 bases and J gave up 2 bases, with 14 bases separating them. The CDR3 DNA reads TGTGCCAGCAATGGGTACAGTCGGAACTATGGCTACACCTTC. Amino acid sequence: CASNGYSRNYGYTF.

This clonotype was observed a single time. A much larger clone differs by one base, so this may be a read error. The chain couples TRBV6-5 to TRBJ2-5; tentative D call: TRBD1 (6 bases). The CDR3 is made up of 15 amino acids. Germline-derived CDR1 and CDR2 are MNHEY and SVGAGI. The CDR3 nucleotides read TGTGCCGGCAGTTACCAGGGACACCTCCAAGAGACCCAGTACTTC. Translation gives CAGSYQGHLQETQYF.

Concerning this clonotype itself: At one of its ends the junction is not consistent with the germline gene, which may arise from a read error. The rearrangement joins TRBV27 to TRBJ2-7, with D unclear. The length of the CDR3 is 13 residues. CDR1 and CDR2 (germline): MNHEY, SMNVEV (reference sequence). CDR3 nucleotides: TGTGCGAGCAGTCGCTACTTATGGTACGAGCAGTACTTC. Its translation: CASSRYLWYEQYF.

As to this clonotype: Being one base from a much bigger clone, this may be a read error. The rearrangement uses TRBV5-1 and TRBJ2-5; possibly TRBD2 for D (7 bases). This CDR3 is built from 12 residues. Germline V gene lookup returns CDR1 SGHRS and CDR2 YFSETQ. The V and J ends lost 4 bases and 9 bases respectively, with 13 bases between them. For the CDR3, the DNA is TGCGCCAGCAGCCCCACCGGGGGGCCCCAGTACTTC. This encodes CASSPTGGPQYF.

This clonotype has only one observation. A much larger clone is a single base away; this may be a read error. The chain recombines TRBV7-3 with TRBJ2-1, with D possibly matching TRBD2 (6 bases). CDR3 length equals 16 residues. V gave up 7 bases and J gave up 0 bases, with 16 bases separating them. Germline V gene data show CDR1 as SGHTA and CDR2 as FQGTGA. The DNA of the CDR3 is TGTGCCAGCAACCCTTGGGCCGGGAGCTCCTACAATGAGCAGTTCTTC. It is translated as CASNPWAGSSYNEQFF. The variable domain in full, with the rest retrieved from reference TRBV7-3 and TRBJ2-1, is GAGVSQTPSNKVTEKGKYVELRCDPISGHTALYWYRQSLGQGPEFLIYFQGTGAADDSGLPNDRFFAVRPEGSVSTLKIQRTERGDSAVYLCASNPWAGSSYNEQFFGPGTRLTVL.

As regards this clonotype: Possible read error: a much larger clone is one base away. CDR3 sequence: CASSSTTDTQYF. The DNA for the CDR3 is TGTGCCAGCAGCTCCACCACAGATACGCAGTATTTT. The J gene is TRBJ2-3, the V gene TRBV13; D call uncertain. Germline V gene sequence: CDR1 PRHDT, CDR2 FYEKMQ (reference sequence). The CDR3 covers 12 residues. The germline V and J ends were trimmed by 4 bases and 2 bases, with 4 bases remaining between them.

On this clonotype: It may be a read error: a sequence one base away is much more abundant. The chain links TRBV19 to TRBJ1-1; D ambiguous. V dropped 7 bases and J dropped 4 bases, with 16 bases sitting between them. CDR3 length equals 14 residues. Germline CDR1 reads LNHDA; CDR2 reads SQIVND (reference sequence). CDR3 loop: CASTFGSLRTEAFF. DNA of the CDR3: TGTGCCAGTACCTTCGGGAGCCTCCGCACTGAAGCTTTCTTT.

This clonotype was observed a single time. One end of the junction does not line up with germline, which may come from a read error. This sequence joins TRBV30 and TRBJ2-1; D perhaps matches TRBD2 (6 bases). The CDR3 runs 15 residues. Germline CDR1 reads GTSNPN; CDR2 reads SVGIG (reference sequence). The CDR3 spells CAWSVLAGPTNAQFF. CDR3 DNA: TGTGCCTGGAGCGTACTCGCGGGGCCTACCAATGCGCAGTTCTTC.

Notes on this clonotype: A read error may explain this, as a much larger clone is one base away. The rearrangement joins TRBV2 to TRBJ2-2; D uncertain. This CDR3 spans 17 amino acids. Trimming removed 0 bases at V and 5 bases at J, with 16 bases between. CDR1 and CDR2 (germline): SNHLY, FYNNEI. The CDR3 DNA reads TGTGCCAGCAGTGAAGCGCACCGAGCCGCCGGGACCGGGGAGCTGTTTTTT. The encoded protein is CASSEAHRAAGTGELFF.